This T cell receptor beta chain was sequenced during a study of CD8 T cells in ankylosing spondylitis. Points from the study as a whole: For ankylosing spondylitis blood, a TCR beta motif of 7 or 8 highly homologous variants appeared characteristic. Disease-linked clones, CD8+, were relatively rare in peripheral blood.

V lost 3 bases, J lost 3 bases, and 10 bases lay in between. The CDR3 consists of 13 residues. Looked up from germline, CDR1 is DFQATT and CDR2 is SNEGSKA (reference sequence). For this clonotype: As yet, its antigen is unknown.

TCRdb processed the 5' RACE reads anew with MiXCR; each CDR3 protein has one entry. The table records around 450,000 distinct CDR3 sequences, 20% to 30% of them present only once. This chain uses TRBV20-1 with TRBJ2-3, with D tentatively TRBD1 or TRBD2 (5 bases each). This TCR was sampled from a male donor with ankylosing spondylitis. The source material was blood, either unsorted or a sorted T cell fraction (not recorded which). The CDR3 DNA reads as TGCAGTGCTAGTAGGGACCCAACAGATACGCAGTATTTT. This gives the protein CSASRDPTDTQYF.